What follows are 21 T cell receptor beta chains derived from one specimen sequenced in a study of cytomegalovirus exposure and HLA in healthy donors (dated 2017 in TCRdb). The library came from the immunoSEQ multiplex PCR assay. For the multiplex PCR, a mixture combining 60 forward primers for TCR Vbeta segments and 13 reverse primers for TCR Jbeta segments was used. TCRdb stores this immuneACCESS table with in-frame sequences only. Part of the clones is absent; in the studies checked, under half of the shortfall reflects unresolved V genes, and no reason is known for the rest. The sample includes fewer than 80,000 clones, with about 69% observed a single time. The ten largest clones take up approximately 5% of the sample. The sequenced sample consisted of PBMCs. These receptors were obtained from a woman between 25 and 40 years old in good health and CMV-seronegative.

The rearrangement uses TRBV28 and TRBJ2-7, with 9 bases fitting TRBD2. The J segment lost 4 bases and the V segment lost 5 bases, leaving 6 bases of the junction unmatched. Germline values: CDR1 MDHEN, CDR2 SYDVKM. The CDR3 runs 14 residues. The CDR3 loop is CASSLGLAPYEQYF. In nucleotides, the CDR3 is TGTGCCAGCAGTCTAGGACTAGCGCCGTACGAGCAGTACTTC.

For this clone: Relative to the germline gene, one junction end is altered; a read error may explain this. This chain joins TRBV7-9 and TRBJ2-1; D possibly corresponds to TRBD2 (6 bases). Germline-derived CDR1 and CDR2 are SEHNR and FQNEAQ (reference sequence). This CDR3 region has 17 residues. The CDR3 region is CSSSPRLGGSSYNEQFF. For the CDR3, the DNA is TGTTCCAGCAGCCCAAGACTAGGCGGAAGCTCCTACAATGAGCAGTTCTTC.

In its sample, this clone was seen once. This chain links TRBV11-2 with TRBJ1-2; 9 nucleotides line up with TRBD1. This CDR3 is 14 amino acids long. Germline V CDR1 and CDR2: SGHAT, FQNNGV. V lost 1 base to trimming and J lost 5 bases; unmatched junction nucleotides: 2. This CDR3 is CASSLGTGVYGYTF. The DNA of the CDR3 is TGTGCCAGCAGCTTAGGGACAGGGGTGTATGGCTACACCTTC. Drawing the rest from reference TRBV11-2 and TRBJ1-2, the complete variable domain is EAGVAQSPRYKIIEKRQSVAFWCNPISGHATLYWYQQILGQGPKLLIQFQNNGVVDDSQLPKDRFSAERLKGVDSTLKIQPAKLEDSAVYLCASSLGTGVYGYTFGSGTRLTVV.

This chain connects TRBV19 to TRBJ2-2; 10 nucleotides align to TRBD1. The CDR3 length is 16 residues. The J segment lost 6 bases and the V segment lost 4 bases, leaving 8 bases of the junction unmatched. CDR1 LNHDA and CDR2 SQIVND come from the germline V gene (reference sequence). CDR3 loop: CASSRDTGTGAGELFF. CDR3 DNA: TGTGCCAGTAGTAGAGATACCGGGACAGGGGCCGGGGAGCTGTTTTTT.

The rearrangement links TRBV5-4 to TRBJ2-7; TRBD2 aligns across 9 bases. Germline CDR1 is SGHNT and CDR2 is YYREEE (reference sequence). This CDR3 is built from 15 residues. CDR3 amino acids: CASSLAGLLSYEQYF. The CDR3 coding sequence is TGTGCAAGCTCGCTAGCGGGACTCCTCTCCTACGAGCAGTACTTC.

The V gene is TRBV11-2, the J gene TRBJ1-2; 9 nucleotides align to TRBD1. Germline CDR1 is SGHAT and CDR2 is FQNNGV. Unmatched junction bases numbered 5, after V lost 5 bases and J lost 4 bases. The CDR3 runs to 14 residues. Here the CDR3 DNA reads TGTGCCAGCAGCGAGACAGGGGGAGGCTATGGCTACACCTTC. Protein sequence: CASSETGGGYGYTF.

The CDR3 nucleotides are TGCAGCGTTTGCAACCGGACTAGCGGGAGGGGAAATGAGCAGTTCTTC. This gives the protein CSVCNRTSGRGNEQFF. V is TRBV29-1 and J is TRBJ2-1, with TRBD2 identical over 15 bases. The CDR3 has 16 residues. Germline trimming cut 5 bases from V and 7 bases from J; bases unmatched to any gene: 9. Germline V gene data show CDR1 as SQVTM and CDR2 as ANQGSEA.

The chain recombines TRBV30 with TRBJ2-7; 7 bases line up with TRBD1. Losses at the gene ends were 3 bases for V and 4 bases for J; bases not matched to a gene: 9. This CDR3 comprises 14 residues. In germline, CDR1 is GTSNPN, CDR2 SVGIG (reference sequence). The CDR3 DNA reads as TGTGCCTGGAGACCTTCCGGGACAGCTTACGAGCAGTACTTC. Amino acids: CAWRPSGTAYEQYF.

The V gene is TRBV19, the J gene TRBJ2-2; a weak D match, TRBD1 (5 bases). The germline gives CDR1 LNHDA, CDR2 SQIVND (reference sequence). The CDR3 runs to 16 residues. V was cut by 7 bases and J by 3 bases, with 18 bases left in between. CDR3 region: CASTTRPQDYTGELFF. The CDR3 coding sequence is TGTGCCAGTACCACCCGCCCACAGGATTACACCGGGGAGCTGTTTTTT.

This clone was counted a few times. This chain connects TRBV30 to TRBJ1-5; tentative D call: TRBD1 (6 bases). This CDR3 has 13 residues. V lost 2 bases, J lost 7 bases, and 12 bases lay in between. Germline CDR1 GTSNPN, CDR2 SVGIG (reference sequence). This CDR3 is CAWSLEGEQPQHF. DNA of the CDR3: TGTGCCTGGAGTCTAGAGGGGGAGCAGCCCCAGCATTTT.

This clone qualifies as medium-sized (0.01 to 0.1%). Here the CDR3 reads CASSEARDRVGELFF. As DNA, the CDR3 is TGTGCCAGCAGTGAGGCCCGGGACAGGGTCGGGGAGCTGTTTTTT. This chain links TRBV25-1 with TRBJ2-2; TRBD1 aligns across 9 bases. The junction had 6 bases not matched to a gene; V was cut back by 3 bases and J by 7 bases. The CDR3 length is 15 residues. Germline assignment: CDR1 MGHDK and CDR2 SYGVNS.

The chain joins TRBV1 to TRBJ2-7; TRBD2, the D gene given by the table, was not confirmed from the DNA. TRBV1 is a known pseudogene. This CDR3 comprises 16 residues. As DNA, the CDR3 is TGCACCAGCAGCCAAAGGCTAGCGGGATCATACTACGAGCAGTACTTC. Protein sequence: CTSSQRLAGSYYEQYF.

V and J are TRBV28 and TRBJ2-7, with 10 nucleotides matching TRBD2. The CDR3 is 17 amino acids. CDR1 is MDHEN and CDR2 is SYDVKM in the germline V gene. V trimming: 2 bases; J trimming: 4 bases; junction bases outside the gene matches: 11. CDR3 coding DNA: TGTGCCAGCAGTTTAATCAGGCGGCTAGCGGGAGAATACGAGCAGTACTTC. This translates into CASSLIRRLAGEYEQYF.

There are a few counts of this clone. The chain combines TRBV25-1 with TRBJ2-1; D might be TRBD1 (6 bases). Germline loops: CDR1 MGHDK, CDR2 SYGVNS. V was clipped by 11 bases and J by 11 bases, with 10 bases between them. CDR3 length equals 9 residues. CDR3 in DNA: TGTGCCTCTGGGGACAAGCAGTTCTTC. The encoded protein is CASGDKQFF.

This chain uses TRBV30 with TRBJ2-7; D is possibly TRBD1 (5 bases). CDR1 and CDR2 (germline): GTSNPN, SVGIG (reference sequence). V dropped 0 bases and J dropped 0 bases, with 6 bases sitting between them. This CDR3 has 13 residues. The CDR3 is CAWSVGLSYEQYF. CDR3 coding DNA: TGTGCCTGGAGTGTGGGGCTCTCCTACGAGCAGTACTTC.

The rearrangement uses TRBV28 and TRBJ2-3, with a possible D match to TRBD2 (6 bases). Per germline, CDR1 MDHEN and CDR2 SYDVKM. V was pared by 6 bases and J by 0 bases, with 25 bases between. This CDR3 is 19 amino acids long. The chain's CDR3 is CASRRTLGGSGVSTDTQYF. The CDR3 region has the DNA TGTGCCAGCAGGCGTACCCTGGGGGGATCGGGAGTAAGCACAGATACGCAGTATTTT.

J is TRBJ2-5 and V is TRBV7-8; 7 nucleotides match TRBD2. Germline values: CDR1 SGHVS, CDR2 FQNEAQ. V gave up 1 base and J gave up 6 bases; unmatched junction bases: 17. The length of the CDR3 is 18 residues. The CDR3 coding sequence is TGTGCCAGCAGCTTAGGCCTCCCTGGGATGCGGGAGCAAAAGACCCAGTACTTC. Protein product: CASSLGLPGMREQKTQYF.

The rearrangement joins TRBV7-3 to TRBJ1-2; D may be TRBD1 (5 bases). Germline CDR1 and CDR2: SGHTA and FQGTGA. V was trimmed by 1 base and J by 7 bases, leaving 10 bases between them. CDR3 length: 13 residues. As DNA, the CDR3 is TGTGCCAGCAGCTTAAGCAGGGATGCTGGCTACACCTTC. This encodes CASSLSRDAGYTF.

The chain joins TRBV30 to TRBJ1-1; the D gene is possibly TRBD1 (5 bases). V dropped 3 bases and J dropped 11 bases, with 13 bases sitting between them. This CDR3 is built from 11 residues. In germline, CDR1 is GTSNPN, CDR2 SVGIG (reference sequence). The CDR3 is CAWSVGVYAFF. CDR3 in DNA: TGTGCCTGGAGCGTAGGGGTTTACGCTTTCTTT.

This clone showed up just a few times. The chain is built from TRBV10-1 and TRBJ2-7; D gene unclear. CDR3 length equals 14 residues. The V end was cut by 11 bases, the J end by 0 bases, with 17 bases between. From germline, CDR1 is WNHNN and CDR2 SYGVQD (reference sequence). The CDR3 here is CASSRDSSSYEQYF. In DNA, the CDR3 is TGCGCCTCCTCCCGCGACTCAAGCTCCTACGAGCAGTACTTC.

This sequence joins TRBV7-8 and TRBJ1-6, with D possibly matching TRBD1 (5 bases). This CDR3 contains 15 residues. Trimming left V 5 bases short and J 4 bases short, with 12 bases between. Looked up from germline, CDR1 is SGHVS and CDR2 is FQNEAQ. CDR3 sequence reads: CASSPSTGYNSPLHF. The CDR3 region has the DNA TGTGCCAGCAGCCCCTCCACAGGTTATAATTCACCCCTCCACTTT.